A selection of T cell receptor beta chains follows, all from one sample in a study of blood T cell repertoires in COVID-19. Profiling relied on immunoSEQ multiplex PCR, and the TCRdb table lists in-frame clones only, not all of them. The sample shows 300,000 to 500,000 clones, roughly 88% of them seen only once. The specimen sequenced was PBMCs or T cells enriched from blood (not recorded which). These receptors were collected from a woman between 35 and 50 years old with acute COVID-19. Both conserved end residues are part of each CDR3. D genes are given only for firm matches.

>TRBJ2-1|TRBV3-1/TRBV3-2|TRBD2
CASSQEASGGWDEQFF
TGTGCCAGCAGCCAAGAAGCTAGCGGGGGCTGGGATGAGCAGTTCTTC
>TRBJ2-5|TRBV5-6|TRBD2
CASSRTSGRETQYF
TGTGCCAGCAGCCGTACTAGCGGTCGGGAGACCCAGTACTTC
>TRBJ1-1|TRBV4-1|NA
CASSQVTGKLNTEAFF
TGCGCCAGCAGCCAAGTTACAGGAAAGCTGAACACTGAAGCTTTCTTT
>TRBJ2-1|TRBV5-1|TRBD2
CASSLGGGRYNEQFF
TGCGCCAGCAGCTTGGGCGGGGGGCGGTACAATGAGCAGTTCTTC
>TRBJ1-2|TRBV7-9|NA
CASSLGTDGYTF
TGTGCCAGCAGCTTAGGGACAGATGGCTACACCTTC
>TRBJ2-7|TRBV30|NA
CAQSPFGGSYEQYF
TGTGCCCAGTCCCCTTTTGGGGGGTCCTACGAGCAGTACTTC
>TRBJ2-5|TRBV4-1|TRBD2
CASSRGGRETQYF
TGCGCCAGCAGCCGGGGGGGACGAGAGACCCAGTACTTC
>TRBJ2-7|TRBV5-1|TRBD2
CASSLRLAGSEQYF
TGCGCCAGCAGCTTGAGGCTAGCGGGGAGCGAGCAGTACTTC
>TRBJ2-1|TRBV27|NA
CASSQSLSSYNEQFF
TGTGCCAGCAGTCAAAGTTTGAGCTCCTACAATGAGCAGTTCTTC
>TRBJ2-1|TRBV10-2|TRBD2
CASSDRAGETFRSYNEQFF
TGCGCCAGCAGTGATAGGGCGGGGGAGACCTTCCGCTCCTACAATGAGCAGTTCTTC
>TRBJ1-1|TRBV2|NA
CASSEPFRKTEAFF
TGTGCCAGCAGTGAACCCTTCAGGAAAACTGAAGCTTTCTTT
>TRBJ2-3|TRBV5-6|NA
CASSQPEANRIDTQYF
TGTGCCAGCAGCCAACCCGAAGCGAACAGGATAGATACGCAGTATTTT
>TRBJ1-5|TRBV6-1|NA
CASSDSKNQPQHF
TGTGCCAGCAGTGATAGCAAAAATCAGCCCCAGCATTTT